This entry concerns a single TCR beta chain. Its antigen is undetermined. TCRdb's table, derived via immunoSEQ multiplex PCR, lists solely in-frame clones and lacks some. Seen here are around 60,000 clones, about 92% observed once, and the top ten hold about 8%. This entry belongs to a study of PD-1 blockade in classical Hodgkin lymphoma. Whole-study results and caveats: Still unresolved is the cause of the repertoire differences, which may be disease activity or prior therapy.

Time point reported: cycle 4 day 1 (C4D1), after 6 weeks of nivolumab. Every patient relapsed after autologous stem cell transplantation, and brentuximab vedotin exposure varied. V lost 3 bases and J lost 5, with 4 bases in between. The V gene's germline CDR1 is SGHVS and CDR2 FNYEAQ. The CDR3 extends over 11 amino acids. The V gene is TRBV7-6, the J gene TRBJ2-5; D uncertain. This TCR was recovered from a human donor with classical Hodgkin lymphoma. The source material was peripheral blood mononuclear cells (PBMCs), sampled before the fourth cycle of nivolumab. The CDR3 bases are TGTGCCAGCAGCTTTGACGAGACCCAGTACTTC. Translating it yields CASSFDETQYF.